This paragraph covers one TCR beta chain sequence. Only CD45RO-negative cells positively selected for CCR7 counted as naive CD8 cells, so terminally differentiated effector memory CD45RA+ cells were excluded. The data stem from a study of shared clonotypes between healthy human individuals. CDR3 length: 19 residues. V gave up 4 bases and J gave up 0 bases, with 26 bases separating them. The germline CDR1 and CDR2 sequences are SGHRS and YFSETQ. Here immunoSEQ multiplex PCR was the method, and the copy in TCRdb shows in-frame clones only, minus some. The sample shows approximately 590,000 clones, 95% of them seen only once.

The sequenced material came from naive CD8+ T cells sorted from blood. V gene TRBV5-1 combines with J gene TRBJ2-7; D perhaps matches TRBD2 (6 bases). The clonotype was recovered from a woman in her 30s in good health. This chain's CDR3 is CASSVPLKTEEGSSYEQYF. The CDR3 bases are TGCGCCAGCAGCGTCCCTTTGAAGACGGAGGAGGGGAGCTCCTACGAGCAGTACTTC.